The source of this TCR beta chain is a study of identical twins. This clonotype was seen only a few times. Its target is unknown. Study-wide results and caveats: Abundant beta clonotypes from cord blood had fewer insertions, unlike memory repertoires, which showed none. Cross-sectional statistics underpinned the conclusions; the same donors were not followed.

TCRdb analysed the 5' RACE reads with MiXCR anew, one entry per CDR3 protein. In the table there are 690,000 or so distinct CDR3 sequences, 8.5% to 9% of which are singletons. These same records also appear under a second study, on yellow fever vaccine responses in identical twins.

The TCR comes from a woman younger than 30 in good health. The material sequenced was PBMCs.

The CDR3 loop is CASRTRGGTRSDTQYF. The CDR3 region has the DNA TGTGCCAGCAGAACCAGGGGGGGTACCAGATCAGATACGCAGTATTTT. V and J are TRBV27 and TRBJ2-3; D could derive from TRBD1 or TRBD2 (7 bases each). Trimming cost V 6 bases and J 4 bases, with 20 bases left between them. The germline V gene has CDR1 MNHEY and CDR2 SMNVEV (reference sequence). The CDR3 is 16 amino acids.